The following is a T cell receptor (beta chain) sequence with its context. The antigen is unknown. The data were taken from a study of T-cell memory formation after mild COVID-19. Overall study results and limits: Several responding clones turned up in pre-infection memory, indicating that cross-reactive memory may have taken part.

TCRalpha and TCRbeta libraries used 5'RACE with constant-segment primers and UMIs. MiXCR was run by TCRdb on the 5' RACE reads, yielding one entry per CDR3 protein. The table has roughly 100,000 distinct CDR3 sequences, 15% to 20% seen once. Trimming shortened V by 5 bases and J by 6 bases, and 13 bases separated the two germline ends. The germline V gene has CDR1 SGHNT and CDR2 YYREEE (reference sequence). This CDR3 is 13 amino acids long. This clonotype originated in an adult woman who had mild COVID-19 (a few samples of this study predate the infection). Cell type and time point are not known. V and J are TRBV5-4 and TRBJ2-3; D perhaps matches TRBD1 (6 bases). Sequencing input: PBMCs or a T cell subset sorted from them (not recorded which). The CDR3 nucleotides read TGTGCCAGCAGAGAGAGGGGGTTTGATACGCAGTATTTT. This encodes CASRERGFDTQYF.